These 19 T cell receptor beta chains originate from one sample sequenced in a study of blood T cell repertoires in COVID-19. The repertoire was sequenced with immunoSEQ multiplex PCR; TCRdb's copy has only in-frame clones and lacks some. Here the sample spans about 130,000 clones, approximately 84% being singletons. The source material was peripheral blood. These receptors all come from a man aged 65-85 years with acute or convalescent COVID-19.

The rearrangement uses TRBV6-6 and TRBJ1-2; 11 nucleotides match TRBD1. V lost 6 bases and J lost 3; bases outside the gene matches: 3. This CDR3 is 14 amino acids long. Germline V gives CDR1 MNHNY, CDR2 SVGAGI (reference sequence). This CDR3 is CASSGQGAHYGYTF. The CDR3 nucleotides read TGTGCCAGCAGCGGACAGGGGGCGCACTATGGCTACACCTTC.

The V gene is TRBV6-5, the J gene TRBJ2-4; TRBD1 matches at 9 bases. Germline CDR1 MNHEY, CDR2 SVGAGI. V was pared by 5 bases and J by 9 bases, with 11 bases of the junction left unmatched. The CDR3 runs 15 residues. In DNA, the CDR3 is TGTGCCAGCAGTAACCGGGACAGGGCGAGGAGCATTCAGTACTTC. This codes for CASSNRDRARSIQYF.

The rearrangement links TRBV3-1 (or the pseudogene TRBV3-2) to TRBJ2-5; D might be TRBD2 (5 bases). The CDR3 is made up of 14 amino acids. The germline V gene has CDR1 LGHDT and CDR2 YNNKEL (reference sequence). The V gene lost 4 bases and the J gene lost 1 base, with 10 bases spanning the gap. For the CDR3, the DNA is TGTGCCAGCAGCCTACGTGCGGGCCAAGAGACCCAGTACTTC. This translates into CASSLRAGQETQYF.

CDR3 DNA: TGTGCCAGCAGCTCTCAGGGGTTGGACCAGCCCCAGCATTTT. Translating it yields CASSSQGLDQPQHF. The rearrangement uses TRBV5-4 and TRBJ1-5, with D possibly being TRBD1 (6 bases). CDR3 size: 14 residues. Germline lookup yields CDR1 SGHNT and CDR2 YYREEE (reference sequence). Trimming removed 3 bases at V and 7 bases at J, with 14 bases between.

This clone was seen a single time. The chain joins TRBV18 to TRBJ1-5; D is possibly TRBD1 (5 bases). V shed 6 bases and J shed 7 bases, with 13 bases lying between them. This CDR3 spans 13 amino acids. Germline V lookup: CDR1 KGHSH, CDR2 LQKENI. The CDR3, as DNA: TGTGCCAGCTCGCAGGGTTTAAACCAGCCCCAGCATTTT. This codes for CASSQGLNQPQHF. Together with reference TRBV18 and TRBJ1-5, the CDR3 gives the full variable domain: NAGVMQNPRHLVRRRGQEARLRCSPMKGHSHVYWYRQLPEEGLKFMVYLQKENIIDESGMPKERFSAEFPKEGPSILRIQQVVRGDSAAYFCASSQGLNQPQHFGDGTRLSIL.

J is TRBJ1-5 and V is TRBV20-1, with TRBD1 identical over 8 bases. Trimming removed 6 bases from V and 1 base from J; junction bases left unmatched: 8. This CDR3 has 15 residues. Per germline, CDR1 DFQATT and CDR2 SNEGSKA (reference sequence). CDR3: CSASSGGGSNQPQHF. CDR3 nucleotides: TGCAGTGCCAGTTCAGGGGGCGGAAGCAATCAGCCCCAGCATTTT.

This chain connects TRBV14 to TRBJ1-1; D not certain. The V gene lost 4 bases and the J gene lost 1 base, with 7 bases spanning the gap. CDR1 is SGHDN, CDR2 FVKESK, per germline. This CDR3 has 13 amino acids. CDR3 sequence (DNA): TGTGCCAGCAGCCCCCTAAAGAACACTGAAGCTTTCTTT. This encodes CASSPLKNTEAFF.

V is TRBV6-5 and J is TRBJ2-1; TRBD2 matches 13 bases. V was pared by 6 bases and J by 9 bases, with 8 bases of the junction left unmatched. Germline V CDR1 and CDR2: MNHEY, SVGAGI. The CDR3 loop spans 15 amino acids. CDR3 in amino acids: CASRLLAGGPSEQFF. Here the CDR3 DNA reads TGTGCCAGCAGATTACTAGCGGGGGGGCCGAGTGAGCAGTTCTTC.

V gene TRBV6-1 combines with J gene TRBJ1-2; D may be TRBD1 (5 bases). The CDR3 covers 15 residues. V lost 1 base, J lost 4 bases, and 13 bases lay in between. CDR1 and CDR2 (germline): MNHNS, SASEGT. CDR3 nucleotide sequence: TGTGCCAGCAGTGAAGGGTATCAGGGATTCTATGGCTACACCTTC. It encodes CASSEGYQGFYGYTF.

The chain combines TRBV19 with TRBJ2-1; the D gene is possibly TRBD2 (6 bases). Germline assignment: CDR1 LNHDA and CDR2 SQIVND (reference sequence). The CDR3 contains 16 residues. V was pared by 5 bases and J by 0 bases, with 14 bases between. The CDR3: CASSLQLAPSYNEQFF. CDR3 in DNA: TGTGCCAGTAGTCTTCAACTAGCTCCCTCCTACAATGAGCAGTTCTTC.

The chain has TRBV2 and TRBJ2-5; 10 positions agree with TRBD1. The V segment lost 5 bases and the J segment 5 bases; nucleotides outside the gene matches: 8. Germline loops: CDR1 SNHLY, CDR2 FYNNEI. The CDR3 consists of 15 residues. The CDR3 loop reads CASSSDRGPRETQYF. DNA of the CDR3: TGTGCCAGCAGTTCAGACAGGGGGCCCCGGGAGACCCAGTACTTC.

The chain combines TRBV6-6 with TRBJ1-3; no clear D. CDR3 length: 15 residues. Germline V lookup: CDR1 MNHNY, CDR2 SVGAGI (reference sequence). V was trimmed by 8 bases and J by 2 bases, leaving 16 bases between them. The CDR3 DNA reads TGTGCCAGCGGTCGCCGGGGAACCCCTGGAAACACCATATATTTT. This gives the protein CASGRRGTPGNTIYF.

This chain joins TRBV5-8 and TRBJ2-5, with D possibly being TRBD2 (6 bases). This CDR3 region has 12 residues. Germline assignment: CDR1 SGHTS and CDR2 YDEGEE. V was shortened by 0 bases and J by 7 bases, with 7 bases between the two germline ends. CDR3 sequence: CASSLVRGTQYF. In nucleotides, the CDR3 is TGTGCCAGCAGCTTGGTGCGGGGGACCCAGTACTTC.

CDR3 protein: CASSATGGGSPLHF. DNA for the CDR3: TGTGCCAGCAGCGCGACAGGGGGCGGTTCACCCCTCCACTTT. The rearrangement joins TRBV9 to TRBJ1-6, with 10 bases that match TRBD1. This CDR3 comprises 14 residues. Trimming removed 3 bases from V and 9 bases from J; junction bases left unmatched: 3. Germline V CDR1 and CDR2: SGDLS, YYNGEE.

The rearrangement links TRBV12-5 to TRBJ1-2; TRBD1 agrees at 7 bases. With V trimmed by 7 bases and J by 4 bases, 9 bases remained unmatched. The CDR3 covers 14 residues. Germline V CDR1 and CDR2: LGHNT, FRNRAP. The DNA of the CDR3 is TGTGCTAGTGCTCAGGGGGGACTGTCCTATGGCTACACCTTC. Amino acid sequence: CASAQGGLSYGYTF.

The chain links TRBV18 to TRBJ1-1; 8 bases are a match to TRBD1. Germline trimming cut 5 bases from V and 4 bases from J; bases unmatched to any gene: 6. CDR3 length equals 14 residues. CDR1 KGHSH and CDR2 LQKENI come from the germline V gene. This CDR3 is CASSGQGSRTEAFF. The DNA for the CDR3 is TGTGCCAGCTCAGGACAGGGATCGCGCACTGAAGCTTTCTTT.

The chain combines TRBV10-1 with TRBJ1-1; possibly TRBD1 for D (5 bases). Germline V lookup: CDR1 WNHNN, CDR2 SYGVQD (reference sequence). This CDR3 is built from 13 residues. V lost 3 bases and J lost 10, with 15 bases in between. The CDR3 DNA sequence: TGCGCCAGCAGTGAATCGGGGGATCAAGTAGCTTTCTTT. It translates to CASSESGDQVAFF.

The V gene is TRBV7-9, the J gene TRBJ2-5, with D perhaps TRBD1 (6 bases). The germline V gene encodes CDR1 SEHNR and CDR2 FQNEAQ (reference sequence). Trimming removed 5 bases from V and 5 bases from J, with 18 bases in between. The CDR3 contains 15 residues. The CDR3 protein is CASSLQGWTLETQYF. The DNA of the CDR3 is TGTGCCAGCAGCCTACAGGGTTGGACCCTGGAGACCCAGTACTTC.

The chain is built from TRBV30 and TRBJ1-4; unclear D gene. The CDR3 contains 15 residues. Germline lookup yields CDR1 GTSNPN and CDR2 SVGIG (reference sequence). V lost 3 bases to trimming and J lost 7 bases, with 18 bases between them. Here the CDR3 reads CAWRGFERVGEKLFF. The CDR3, as DNA: TGTGCCTGGAGAGGCTTCGAGCGGGTTGGTGAAAAACTGTTTTTT.